These 5 T cell receptor beta chains came from one sample sequenced in a study of PD-1 and CTLA-4 blockade in melanoma. Clones were sequenced by immunoSEQ multiplex PCR, and TCRdb holds only the in-frame ones, with some missing. This sample has about 31,000 clones, with around 90% found just once. The input for sequencing was CD8+ T cells from peripheral blood, taken from a patient given anti-PD-1 treatment. Receptor source: a human donor with melanoma.

The CDR3 protein is CASSLGASGYEQYF. In nucleotides, the CDR3 is TGCGCCAGCAGCTTGGGGGCTAGCGGGTACGAGCAGTACTTC. The chain combines TRBV5-1 with TRBJ2-7, with 8 bases lining up with TRBD2. This CDR3 comprises 14 residues. From germline, CDR1 is SGHRS and CDR2 YFSETQ. V shed 0 bases and J 4 bases; nucleotides not matched to a gene: 3.

The chain has TRBV5-1 and TRBJ2-7, with D perhaps matching TRBD1 (7 bases). The germline CDR1 and CDR2 sequences are SGHRS and YFSETQ. Trimming took 4 bases from V and 3 from J, leaving 23 bases between them. This CDR3 is 17 amino acids long. The CDR3 loop is CASSGGTTEPGGYEQYF. The CDR3 DNA follows: TGCGCCAGCAGCGGGGGGACGACCGAGCCAGGGGGCTACGAGCAGTACTTC.

The chain joins TRBV28 to TRBJ1-5; D not certain. Germline V gives CDR1 MDHEN, CDR2 SYDVKM. CDR3 size: 14 residues. The V end lost 5 bases, the J end lost 0 bases, and 8 bases lay between the germline ends. This CDR3 is CASSTSNSNQPQHF. The CDR3 DNA sequence: TGTGCCAGCAGTACCTCAAATAGCAATCAGCCCCAGCATTTT.

This clone has just a few counts. J is TRBJ1-2 and V is TRBV7-9, with D possibly TRBD1 on 6 matching bases. Trimming pared 3 bases from V and 6 bases from J, leaving 11 bases between. The CDR3 totals 13 residues. Germline V gene lookup returns CDR1 SEHNR and CDR2 FQNEAQ (reference sequence). The CDR3 DNA reads TGTGCCAGCAGCTTTACAGGGATCAATGGCTACACCTTC. Protein sequence: CASSFTGINGYTF.

The chain links TRBV27 to TRBJ1-5; possibly TRBD1 for D (5 bases). Trimming took 4 bases from V and 4 from J, leaving 11 bases between them. This CDR3 has 14 amino acids. CDR1 MNHEY and CDR2 SMNVEV come from the germline V gene (reference sequence). The CDR3 protein is CASSSQGVNQPQHF. For the CDR3, the DNA is TGTGCCAGCAGTTCTCAGGGAGTTAATCAGCCCCAGCATTTT.